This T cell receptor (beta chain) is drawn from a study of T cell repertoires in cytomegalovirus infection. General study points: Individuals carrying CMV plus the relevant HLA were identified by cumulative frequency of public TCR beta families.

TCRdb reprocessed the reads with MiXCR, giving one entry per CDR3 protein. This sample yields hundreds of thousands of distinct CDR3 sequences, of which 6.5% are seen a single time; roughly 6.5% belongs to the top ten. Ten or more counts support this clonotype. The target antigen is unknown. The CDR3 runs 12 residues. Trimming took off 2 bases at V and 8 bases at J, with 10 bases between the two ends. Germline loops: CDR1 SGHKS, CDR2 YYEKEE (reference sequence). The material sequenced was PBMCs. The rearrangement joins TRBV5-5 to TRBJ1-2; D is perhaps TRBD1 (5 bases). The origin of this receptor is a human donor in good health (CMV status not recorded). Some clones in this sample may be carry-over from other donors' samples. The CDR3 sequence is CASSFRGGGYTF. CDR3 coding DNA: TGTGCCAGCAGCTTTAGGGGAGGCGGCTACACCTTC.